This passage covers 25 T cell receptor beta chains from one sample sequenced in a study of cytomegalovirus exposure and HLA in healthy donors. The PCR was carried out with 60 Vbeta primers and 13 Jbeta primers. The protocol was immunoSEQ multiplex PCR, while the TCRdb copy is restricted to in-frame clones and leaves out a portion. The sample carries over 50,000 clones, around 80% recorded once. Sequenced input: PBMCs. The source is a man aged 50 to 59 in good health and CMV-seropositive.

This chain connects TRBV27 to TRBJ2-7; 7 nucleotides agree with TRBD1. This CDR3 comprises 13 residues. Germline V gene lookup returns CDR1 MNHEY and CDR2 SMNVEV (reference sequence). Trimming cost V 3 bases and J 4 bases; bases outside gene matches: 3. DNA of the CDR3: TGTGCCAGCAGTTTTGGACAGGATTACGAGCAGTACTTC. Its protein product is CASSFGQDYEQYF.

This sequence joins TRBV10-1 and TRBJ2-7; 7 bases fit TRBD2. Per germline, CDR1 WNHNN and CDR2 SYGVQD (reference sequence). Unmatched junction bases numbered 3, after V lost 5 bases and J lost 2 bases. CDR3 length: 13 amino acids. CDR3 nucleotide sequence: TGCGCCAGCAGTCCCGGGAGGACCTACGAGCAGTACTTC. Its protein product is CASSPGRTYEQYF.

J is TRBJ2-7 and V is TRBV27, with D possibly TRBD2 on 6 matching bases. This CDR3 spans 13 amino acids. The germline V gene encodes CDR1 MNHEY and CDR2 SMNVEV (reference sequence). Trimming shortened V by 5 bases and J by 7 bases, and 15 bases separated the two germline ends. CDR3: CASSPPGVGEQYF. CDR3 nucleotides: TGTGCCAGCAGTCCCCCGGGGGTTGGGGAGCAGTACTTC.

The chain carries TRBV28 and TRBJ2-1; D might be TRBD1 (6 bases). The CDR3 totals 13 residues. V lost 5 bases to trimming and J lost 11 bases, with 16 bases between them. CDR1 and CDR2 from the germline V gene are MDHEN and SYDVKM. The CDR3 nucleotides read TGTGCCAGCAGTGCTTTCTGGGACACCCAGCAGTTCTTC. It translates to CASSAFWDTQQFF.

V usage is TRBV4-3 and J usage is TRBJ2-7, with TRBD1 matching over 8 bases. Germline V gene data show CDR1 as LGHNA and CDR2 as YSLEER. Losses at the gene ends were 0 bases for V and 2 bases for J; bases not matched to a gene: 6. CDR3 length: 16 residues. This CDR3 reads CASSQDSTGETYEQYF. Written as DNA, the CDR3 is TGCGCCAGCAGCCAAGACTCGACAGGGGAAACCTACGAGCAGTACTTC.

Here the CDR3 reads CASSEDGTLGNTIYF. The CDR3 coding sequence is TGTGCCAGCAGCGAAGACGGGACATTGGGAAACACCATATATTTT. This rearrangement joins TRBV5-8 to TRBJ1-3, with D maybe TRBD1 (6 bases). CDR3 length equals 15 residues. Germline V gene lookup returns CDR1 SGHTS and CDR2 YDEGEE. Trimming took 4 bases from V and 4 from J, leaving 15 bases between them.

The chain couples TRBV12-2 to TRBJ2-6; the D segment call TRBD1 is taken from the table without a DNA check. TRBV12-2 is a documented pseudogene. The CDR3 runs 15 residues. CDR3 amino acids: CASRLQGTGANVLTF. CDR3 bases: TGTGCAAGTCGCCTACAGGGAACCGGGGCCAACGTCCTGACTTTC.

The chain joins TRBV6-5 to TRBJ2-7; D possibly corresponds to TRBD2 (7 bases). Deletions cut 0 bases from V and 7 bases from J, with 19 bases between. The CDR3 spans 16 residues. Germline V gene sequence: CDR1 MNHEY, CDR2 SVGAGI. CDR3 sequence: CASSYSSSGGLGEQYF. In DNA, the CDR3 is TGTGCCAGCAGTTACTCGAGTTCGGGGGGCCTCGGAGAGCAGTACTTC.

This clone was seen only a few times. One end of the junction does not line up with germline, which may come from a read error. The gene calls are TRBV6-5 and TRBJ1-5, with a tentative D call TRBD1 (5 bases). The length of the CDR3 is 15 residues. The germline V gene has CDR1 MNHEY and CDR2 SVGAGI. CDR3 protein: CASSLERRGNQPPHF. CDR3 nucleotide sequence: TGTGCCAGCAGTTTAGAAAGGAGGGGTAATCAGCCCCCGCATTTT.

This rearrangement joins TRBV5-1 to TRBJ2-1; possibly TRBD1 for D (7 bases). CDR3 length equals 15 residues. In germline, CDR1 is SGHRS, CDR2 YFSETQ. With 0 bases removed from V and 9 bases from J, the gap between germline ends came to 16 bases. This CDR3 is CASSLGGQDGSEQFF. The CDR3 bases are TGCGCCAGCAGCTTGGGAGGACAGGACGGGAGTGAGCAGTTCTTC.

V gene TRBV6-5 combines with J gene TRBJ1-4; 7 nucleotides line up with TRBD1. Germline-derived CDR1 and CDR2 are MNHEY and SVGAGI. The CDR3 consists of 14 residues. V trimming: 6 bases; J trimming: 8 bases; junction bases outside the gene matches: 9. CDR3 sequence (DNA): TGTGCCAGCAGACCCCAGGGGGTACGGGAAAAACTGTTTTTT. Its protein is CASRPQGVREKLFF.

The J gene is TRBJ1-3, the V gene TRBV6-5, with D hard to call. This CDR3 contains 13 residues. The germline gives CDR1 MNHEY, CDR2 SVGAGI. V gave up 6 bases and J gave up 0 bases, with 6 bases separating them. DNA for the CDR3: TGTGCCAGCAGCAGAAACTCTGGAAACACCATATATTTT. Translated, it gives CASSRNSGNTIYF.

The chain recombines TRBV7-2 with TRBJ2-7, with TRBD2 identical over 11 bases. CDR1 is SGHTA, CDR2 FQGNSA, per germline. The CDR3 length is 16 residues. V was clipped by 5 bases and J by 2 bases; unmatched bases: 8. The CDR3 DNA follows: TGTGCCAGCAGCCTTATGACTAGCGGGGAAACCTACGAGCAGTACTTC. Amino acids: CASSLMTSGETYEQYF.

This clone was counted a few times. The rearrangement links TRBV5-8 to TRBJ2-3; D gene uncertain. CDR1 and CDR2 from the germline V gene are SGHTS and YDEGEE. The CDR3 length is 12 residues. The V end was cut by 2 bases, the J end by 3 bases, with 4 bases between. The DNA for the CDR3 is TGTGCCAGCAGCTTATCTACAGATACGCAGTATTTT. The encoded protein is CASSLSTDTQYF. Full variable domain (outside the CDR3, taken from reference TRBV5-8 and TRBJ2-3): EAGVTQSPTHLIKTRGQQATLRCSPISGHTSVYWYQQALGLGLQFLLWYDEGEERNRGNFPPRFSGRQFPNYSSELNVNALELEDSALYLCASSLSTDTQYFGPGTRLTVL.

This clone was observed a few times. This rearrangement joins TRBV21-1 to TRBJ2-2; TRBD1, as called in the table, went unchecked against the DNA. TRBV21-1 is noted as a pseudogene. This CDR3 has 15 residues. CDR3 loop: CASSNRDTSAGELFF. DNA for the CDR3: TGTGCCAGCAGCAACCGGGACACCTCAGCCGGGGAGCTGTTTTTT.

The J gene is TRBJ2-7, the V gene TRBV30, with TRBD2 as a possible D gene (7 bases). The CDR3 sequence is 11 residues long. The germline V and J ends were trimmed by 7 bases and 6 bases, with 13 bases remaining between them. The germline CDR1 and CDR2 sequences are GTSNPN and SVGIG (reference sequence). The CDR3 sequence is CASGGLREQYF. In nucleotides, the CDR3 is TGTGCCTCCGGGGGGCTGCGCGAGCAGTACTTC.

V usage is TRBV28 and J usage is TRBJ2-7, with D possibly matching TRBD1 (6 bases). This CDR3 is 16 amino acids long. The germline V gene encodes CDR1 MDHEN and CDR2 SYDVKM. V lost 3 bases, J lost 0 bases, and 15 bases lay in between. CDR3 sequence reads: CASSLPGHLISYEQYF. In DNA form, the CDR3 reads TGTGCCAGCAGTTTGCCGGGACACCTAATCTCCTACGAGCAGTACTTC. The full variable domain, in which reference TRBV28 and TRBJ2-7 provide the parts outside the CDR3, is DVKVTQSSRYLVKRTGEKVFLECVQDMDHENMFWYRQDPGLGLRLIYFSYDVKMKEKGDIPEGYSVSREKKERFSLILESASTNQTSMYLCASSLPGHLISYEQYFGPGTRLTVT.

The rearrangement joins TRBV7-2 to TRBJ1-3; D gene ambiguous. V lost 5 bases to trimming and J lost 4 bases, with 12 bases between them. The CDR3 is made up of 14 amino acids. Germline-derived CDR1 and CDR2 are SGHTA and FQGNSA. This chain's CDR3 is CASSQFGEGNTIYF. CDR3 nucleotides: TGTGCCAGCAGCCAGTTCGGGGAAGGAAACACCATATATTTT.

V and J are TRBV7-2 and TRBJ2-7; TRBD1 matches at 7 bases. CDR3 length: 15 amino acids. V shed 3 bases, J shed 3 bases, and the junction held 8 bases outside the gene matches. The germline gives CDR1 SGHTA, CDR2 FQGNSA. CDR3 coding DNA: TGTGCCAGCAGCTTGGGAACGGGACAGCTCTACGAGCAGTACTTC. Translating gives CASSLGTGQLYEQYF.

The rearrangement uses TRBV29-1 and TRBJ2-5; 9 bases agree with TRBD2. This CDR3 is 15 amino acids long. The germline gives CDR1 SQVTM, CDR2 ANQGSEA. V was pared by 2 bases and J by 1 base, with 5 bases of the junction left unmatched. This CDR3 reads CSVEKVAGVQETQYF. Written as DNA, the CDR3 is TGCAGCGTTGAAAAGGTAGCGGGGGTCCAAGAGACCCAGTACTTC.

The gene calls are TRBV6-5 and TRBJ2-7, with D tentatively TRBD2 (5 bases). V gave up 8 bases and J gave up 4 bases, with 12 bases separating them. The CDR3 length is 12 residues. The germline V gene encodes CDR1 MNHEY and CDR2 SVGAGI. CDR3 sequence (DNA): TGTGCCAGCCGGGATCCCTCTTACGAGCAGTACTTC. It is translated as CASRDPSYEQYF.

Here the CDR3 reads CASSAGLGGTEAFF. The CDR3 coding sequence is TGTGCCAGCAGTGCCGGCCTTGGGGGGACTGAAGCTTTCTTT. The rearrangement joins TRBV6-5 to TRBJ1-1; D may be TRBD1 (5 bases). Germline CDR1 MNHEY, CDR2 SVGAGI. The CDR3 runs to 14 residues. V lost 5 bases to trimming and J lost 5 bases, with 15 bases between them.

This rearrangement joins TRBV6-5 to TRBJ2-7; 7 bases are shared with TRBD1. Trimming removed 5 bases from V and 11 bases from J; junction bases left unmatched: 6. The CDR3 loop spans 11 amino acids. The germline gives CDR1 MNHEY, CDR2 SVGAGI. The CDR3 DNA reads TGTGCCAGCAGTGTGTTAACAGGGGAGTACTTC. Amino acids: CASSVLTGEYF.

V gene TRBV27 combines with J gene TRBJ1-6; D is uncertain. The CDR3 is 13 residues long. Germline values: CDR1 MNHEY, CDR2 SMNVEV (reference sequence). Trimming removed 4 bases from V and 8 bases from J, with 9 bases in between. Written as DNA, the CDR3 is TGTGCCAGCAGTTCGGGGTATGATTCACCCCTCCACTTT. Translating gives CASSSGYDSPLHF.

V is TRBV5-1 and J is TRBJ1-2; 7 bases map to TRBD1. Germline trimming cut 1 base from V and 4 bases from J; bases unmatched to any gene: 4. Germline values: CDR1 SGHRS, CDR2 YFSETQ. This CDR3 contains 14 residues. CDR3 residues: CASSLQTGSYGYTF. DNA of the CDR3: TGCGCCAGCAGCTTGCAGACAGGGAGCTATGGCTACACCTTC.